These 11 T cell receptor beta chains share one sample of origin, sequenced in a study of CD8 T cells in Susac syndrome. It was with random hexamers that roughly 0.45 to 1 ug RNA was reverse transcribed. A single record per CDR3 protein comes from TCRdb applying MiXCR to the immunoSEQ multiplex PCR reads. The sample has about 430,000 distinct CDR3 sequences, around 85% seen once; the top ten hold more than 0.09%. Input material: CD8+ T cells from PBMCs. Receptor source: a human donor with multiple sclerosis.

The J gene is TRBJ1-5, the V gene TRBV7-2; D unclear. V shed 5 bases and J shed 3 bases, with 23 bases lying between them. Germline values: CDR1 SGHTA, CDR2 FQGNSA. This CDR3 spans 18 amino acids. CDR3 nucleotide sequence: TGTGCCAGCAGCCGCTTAGGCACTCTCCAAACCCTCAATCAGCCCCAGCATTTT. This sequence encodes CASSRLGTLQTLNQPQHF. Based on the CDR3 plus reference TRBV7-2 and TRBJ1-5, the full variable domain is GAGVSQSPSNKVTEKGKDVELRCDPISGHTALYWYRQSLGQGLEFLIYFQGNSAPDKSGLPSDRFSAERTGGSVSTLTIQRTQQEDSAVYLCASSRLGTLQTLNQPQHFGDGTRLSIL.

The chain couples TRBV6-1 to TRBJ2-7; D assignment may be TRBD1 or TRBD2 (6 bases each). The CDR3 has 16 amino acids. Per the germline V gene, CDR1 is MNHNS and CDR2 is SASEGT. The V gene lost 2 bases and the J gene lost 1 base, with 15 bases spanning the gap. The CDR3 reads CASSEWGAFRSYEQYF. DNA of the CDR3: TGTGCCAGCAGTGAATGGGGGGCCTTCCGTTCCTACGAGCAGTACTTC.

V gene TRBV5-6 combines with J gene TRBJ2-5; 10 nucleotides line up with TRBD1. Per germline, CDR1 SGHDT and CDR2 YYEEEE. The CDR3 runs 15 residues. The V gene end was trimmed by 0 bases and the J gene end by 7 bases; junction bases not matched to a gene: 6. For the CDR3, the DNA is TGTGCCAGCAGCTTGGGACAGGGGGCTCCAGGGACCCAGTACTTC. It is translated as CASSLGQGAPGTQYF.

The chain couples TRBV19 to TRBJ2-2, with a possible D match to TRBD1 (5 bases). CDR1 is LNHDA, CDR2 SQIVND, per germline (reference sequence). The CDR3 runs to 13 residues. V lost 5 bases, J lost 5 bases, and 9 bases lay in between. Written as DNA, the CDR3 is TGTGCCAGTAGTGGGGCTGAGACCGGGGAGCTGTTTTTT. It codes for CASSGAETGELFF.

This clonotype showed up just once. The chain recombines TRBV4-1 with TRBJ1-2, with 10 positions matching TRBD1. J lost 4 bases, V lost 3 bases, and 5 bases had no gene match. The CDR3 extends over 15 amino acids. Germline V gene lookup returns CDR1 MGHRA and CDR2 YSYEKL. The CDR3 is CASSQRGTGAYGYTF. The CDR3 DNA sequence: TGCGCCAGCAGCCAGAGAGGGACAGGGGCCTATGGCTACACCTTC.

This chain joins TRBV12-3 or TRBV12-4 and TRBJ1-6, with a possible D match to TRBD1 (5 bases). CDR3 length: 14 residues. Trimming pared 3 bases from V and 6 bases from J, leaving 9 bases between. The CDR3: CASSFGDGNSPLHF. Written as DNA, the CDR3 is TGTGCCAGCAGTTTTGGGGACGGTAATTCACCCCTCCACTTT.

The count of this clonotype is one. The V gene is TRBV4-1, the J gene TRBJ1-1; D uncertain. The length of the CDR3 is 15 residues. With 1 base removed from V and 8 bases from J, the gap between germline ends came to 17 bases. Looked up from germline, CDR1 is MGHRA and CDR2 is YSYEKL. The CDR3 loop reads CASSQVVVVNGEAFF. In DNA, the CDR3 is TGCGCCAGCAGCCAAGTGGTTGTCGTGAATGGAGAAGCTTTCTTT.

The chain joins TRBV3-1 to TRBJ1-2; TRBD1 is a possible D gene (5 bases). The CDR3 covers 15 residues. The V end lost 1 base, the J end lost 3 bases, and 12 bases lay between the germline ends. The V gene's germline CDR1 is LGHDT and CDR2 YNNKEL (reference sequence). The CDR3 here is CASSQVGEEDYGYTF. DNA for the CDR3: TGTGCCAGCAGCCAAGTAGGGGAGGAAGACTATGGCTACACCTTC.

The V and J genes are TRBV12-5 and TRBJ1-1, with unresolved D. CDR1 and CDR2 from the germline V gene are LGHNT and FRNRAP. With 0 bases removed from V and 2 bases from J, the gap between germline ends came to 13 bases. This CDR3 has 16 residues. The CDR3 is CASGLVLGNSNTEAFF. CDR3 nucleotide sequence: TGTGCTAGTGGTTTGGTACTAGGGAACTCTAACACTGAAGCTTTCTTT.

This rearrangement joins TRBV7-8 to TRBJ1-5, with a weak D call TRBD1 (6 bases). CDR3 size: 19 residues. Germline values: CDR1 SGHVS, CDR2 FQNEAQ. V lost 5 bases and J lost 2, with 25 bases in between. The CDR3 DNA sequence: TGTGCCAGCAGCCCGGTGCAGGGGTATCGTGTTGGAGGCAATCAGCCCCAGCATTTT. This gives the protein CASSPVQGYRVGGNQPQHF.

This clonotype was seen a handful of times. The chain combines TRBV30 with TRBJ1-1; D is undetermined. Per germline, CDR1 GTSNPN and CDR2 SVGIG (reference sequence). V lost 5 bases to trimming and J lost 0 bases, with 10 bases between them. This CDR3 is 13 amino acids long. CDR3 in amino acids: CAWGIGVNTEAFF. CDR3 coding DNA: TGTGCCTGGGGAATAGGAGTGAACACTGAAGCTTTCTTT.